The TCR beta chain described here comes from a study of CD8+CD57+ T cells in acquired aplastic anemia. Profiling that covered TCR beta VDJ and CDR3 relied on genomic DNA as its template. TCRdb processed the reads anew with MiXCR; each CDR3 protein has one entry. This table has 220,000 or so distinct CDR3 sequences, about 62% appearing once. Individuals selected for sequencing had exhibited CD8+CD57+ cell expansion on flow cytometry. The sequenced sample was sorted CD4+, CD8+, or CD8+CD57+ T cells (not recorded which) from PBMCs. This TCR came from a human donor with aplastic anemia.

CDR3 in amino acids: CASSTGTASNQPQHF. CDR3 nucleotides: TGTGCCAGTAGTACCGGGACCGCGAGCAATCAGCCCCAGCATTTT. The chain carries TRBV19 and TRBJ1-5, with a tentative D call TRBD1 (5 bases). CDR1 and CDR2 (germline): LNHDA, SQIVND (reference sequence). V dropped 4 bases and J dropped 1 base, with 11 bases sitting between them. This CDR3 is built from 15 residues.